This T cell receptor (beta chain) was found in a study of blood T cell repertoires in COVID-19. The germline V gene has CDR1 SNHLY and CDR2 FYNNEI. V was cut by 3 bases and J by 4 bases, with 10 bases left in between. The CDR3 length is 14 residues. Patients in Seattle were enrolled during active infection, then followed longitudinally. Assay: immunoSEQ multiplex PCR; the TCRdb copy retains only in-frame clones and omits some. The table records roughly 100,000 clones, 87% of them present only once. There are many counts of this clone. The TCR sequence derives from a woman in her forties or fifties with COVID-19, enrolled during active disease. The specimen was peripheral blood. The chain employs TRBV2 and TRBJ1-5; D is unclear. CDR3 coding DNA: TGTGCCAGCAGTGATCTGGGGAGGAATCAGCCCCAGCATTTT. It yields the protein CASSDLGRNQPQHF.